Described below is a single T cell receptor beta chain sequence and its context. These data belong to a study of shared clonotypes between healthy human individuals. The CDR3 consists of 15 residues. CDR1 is KGHSH and CDR2 is LQKENI in the germline V gene. Trimming removed 1 base at V and 4 bases at J, with 10 bases between. Template amounts of 250 to 350 ng DNA, roughly 28,000 T cell genomes, were employed in unsorted PBMC replicate PCRs. Method: immunoSEQ multiplex PCR; TCRdb's copy keeps in-frame clones and lacks some. This sample has about 470,000 clones, with around 79% found just once. The sequenced sample consisted of PBMCs. The V gene is TRBV18, the J gene TRBJ2-2, with D possibly matching TRBD1 (5 bases). The clonotype originates from a woman aged 40 to 50 in good health. Some clones in this sample may be carry-over from other donors' samples. Here the CDR3 DNA reads TGTGCCAGCTCACCACGTGACGACAGCACCGGGGAGCTGTTTTTT. As protein: CASSPRDDSTGELFF.